This TCR beta chain was identified in a study of cytomegalovirus exposure and HLA in healthy donors. Germline CDR1 reads GTSNPN; CDR2 reads SVGIG (reference sequence). This CDR3 has 18 residues. J lost 3 bases, V lost 4 bases, and 19 bases had no gene match. Assay used: immunoSEQ multiplex PCR; TCRdb lists only in-frame clones, some missing. The sample has tens of thousands of clones, around 94% seen once. The source is a woman aged 18-29 years in good health and CMV-seropositive. V is TRBV30 and J is TRBJ1-1; 8 bases are a match to TRBD1. Specimen: PBMCs. Written as DNA, the CDR3 is TGTGCCTGGACTCGCATCGACAGGGGTAAATTATTTGACACTGAAGCTTTCTTT. It translates to CAWTRIDRGKLFDTEAFF.